This passage covers 23 T cell receptor beta chains from one sample sequenced in a study of identical twins listed by TCRdb under 2016. The library was obtained by 5' RACE. The data were produced on an Illumina HiSeq 2000. TCRdb handled the public reads itself, with Q25 trimming in fastp and clone calling in MiXCR, and kept productive beta chains. When rows share a CDR3 protein, they turn into one entry using the most common DNA and genes. The sample table contains some 500,000 distinct CDR3 sequences; only one count was recorded for 7.5% to 10% of them. The leading ten clones occupy approximately 3% of the sample. These data also formed part of another study, on yellow fever vaccine responses in identical twins.

Sequenced sample: PBMCs. The receptors here all came from a woman under 30 in good health.

The table lists this clonotype with many counts. CDR3 region: CASSPRGQGLQPQHF. DNA of the CDR3: TGTGCCAGCAGCCCCAGGGGTCAGGGACTACAGCCCCAGCATTTT. This chain uses TRBV5-6 with TRBJ1-5, with a tentative D call TRBD1 (6 bases). The CDR3 runs to 15 residues. The germline CDR1 and CDR2 sequences are SGHDT and YYEEEE. The ends were cut back, 4 bases at V and 7 bases at J, with 18 bases in the middle.

The J gene is TRBJ2-3, the V gene TRBV7-9; D is possibly TRBD2 (5 bases). CDR3 length: 15 residues. Germline V gives CDR1 SEHNR, CDR2 FQNEAQ (reference sequence). V was cut by 7 bases and J by 5 bases, with 19 bases left in between. The DNA for the CDR3 is TGTGCCAGCACCCCAGGTGTGAGGGCCCGAGATACGCAGTATTTT. Translated: CASTPGVRARDTQYF.

The V gene is TRBV18, the J gene TRBJ2-2; D is undetermined. The CDR3 loop spans 13 amino acids. The V end lost 3 bases, the J end lost 7 bases, and 9 bases lay between the germline ends. Germline CDR1 KGHSH, CDR2 LQKENI. DNA of the CDR3: TGTGCCAGCTCACCGACGAGAGACGGGGAGCTGTTTTTT. Amino acid sequence: CASSPTRDGELFF.

The rearrangement joins TRBV5-1 to TRBJ2-7; 7 bases line up with TRBD1. Germline V gene data show CDR1 as SGHRS and CDR2 as YFSETQ. The J segment lost 1 base and the V segment lost 5 bases, leaving 3 bases of the junction unmatched. The CDR3 is 13 residues long. The CDR3 DNA follows: TGCGCCAGCAGGGGACAGATTTCCTACGAGCAGTACTTC. It yields the protein CASRGQISYEQYF.

In its sample, this clonotype was seen a few times. The chain employs TRBV6-1 and TRBJ2-1, with 9 bases fitting TRBD2. This CDR3 comprises 17 residues. V shed 4 bases, J shed 2 bases, and the junction held 9 bases outside the gene matches. CDR1 is MNHNS, CDR2 SASEGT, per germline. The CDR3 loop is CASSVSRTSATYNEQFF. CDR3 sequence (DNA): TGTGCCAGCAGTGTATCCCGGACTAGCGCCACCTACAATGAGCAGTTCTTC.

This clonotype was seen ten or more times. The chain recombines TRBV5-1 with TRBJ2-7, with 7 positions matching TRBD1. The CDR3 spans 13 residues. V gave up 2 bases and J gave up 3 bases; unmatched junction bases: 2. The germline V gene encodes CDR1 SGHRS and CDR2 YFSETQ. This chain's CDR3 is CASSLGGYYEQYF. The CDR3 DNA reads TGCGCCAGCAGCTTAGGGGGCTACTACGAGCAGTACTTC.

This clonotype was observed a handful of times. V and J are TRBV20-1 and TRBJ2-1; TRBD1 matches 7 bases. Trimming cost V 6 bases and J 1 base; bases outside gene matches: 6. The length of the CDR3 is 14 residues. CDR1 is DFQATT, CDR2 SNEGSKA, per germline (reference sequence). CDR3 sequence (DNA): TGCAGTGCCCTGACAGGGCCTTCCTACAATGAGCAGTTCTTC. Translated: CSALTGPSYNEQFF.

The V call is TRBV9, the J call TRBJ1-2; TRBD1 aligns across 9 bases. CDR1 and CDR2 (germline): SGDLS, YYNGEE. This CDR3 has 15 residues. V shed 1 base and J 7 bases; nucleotides not matched to a gene: 8. The CDR3 region is CASSVNPGTGLGYTF. DNA for the CDR3: TGTGCCAGCAGCGTAAACCCCGGGACAGGGCTTGGCTACACCTTC.

V usage is TRBV6-5 and J usage is TRBJ2-7; D might be TRBD1 (6 bases). The V and J ends lost 0 bases and 7 bases respectively, with 10 bases between them. This CDR3 region has 13 residues. Per the germline V gene, CDR1 is MNHEY and CDR2 is SVGAGI. The CDR3 sequence is CASSYSTQGEQYF. The CDR3 nucleotides read TGTGCCAGCAGTTACTCGACCCAGGGGGAGCAGTACTTC.

The J gene is TRBJ2-1, the V gene TRBV7-6, with D possibly matching TRBD1 (6 bases). The V and J ends lost 3 bases and 8 bases respectively, with 8 bases between them. Germline V gene sequence: CDR1 SGHVS, CDR2 FNYEAQ. CDR3 length: 12 residues. The CDR3 reads CASSFGQHEQFF. The CDR3 region has the DNA TGTGCCAGCAGCTTCGGACAGCATGAGCAGTTCTTC.

This clonotype occurred many times. This chain uses TRBV20-1 with TRBJ2-2; D is perhaps TRBD2 (5 bases). The V end lost 3 bases, the J end lost 1 base, and 9 bases lay between the germline ends. The CDR3 runs to 14 residues. Germline V lookup: CDR1 DFQATT, CDR2 SNEGSKA (reference sequence). CDR3 sequence: CSARLGRNTGELFF. In nucleotides, the CDR3 is TGCAGTGCTAGGTTGGGGAGGAACACCGGGGAGCTGTTTTTT.

The chain combines TRBV2 with TRBJ1-1, with D unresolved. This CDR3 has 10 amino acids. The germline gives CDR1 SNHLY, CDR2 FYNNEI. V was pared by 6 bases and J by 9 bases, with 8 bases between. The CDR3 bases are TGTGCCAGCAGGGGCAACCAAGCTTTCTTT. Its translation is CASRGNQAFF.

The chain has TRBV30 and TRBJ2-7, with unresolved D. The CDR3 length is 14 residues. CDR1 is GTSNPN, CDR2 SVGIG, per germline (reference sequence). V lost 2 bases, J lost 2 bases, and 13 bases lay in between. As DNA, the CDR3 is TGTGCCTGGAGTAGGAAAGGCAGACCCTACGAGCAGTACTTC. It yields the protein CAWSRKGRPYEQYF.

The chain joins TRBV27 to TRBJ2-1; D remains unclear. V shed 4 bases and J shed 8 bases, with 18 bases lying between them. The germline V gene encodes CDR1 MNHEY and CDR2 SMNVEV (reference sequence). This CDR3 has 15 amino acids. In nucleotides, the CDR3 is TGTGCCAGCAGTTCCCCGCATGGGCCCTTGGATGAGCAGTTCTTC. Protein: CASSSPHGPLDEQFF.

V and J are TRBV30 and TRBJ2-3; 8 nucleotides align to TRBD1. Losses at the gene ends were 6 bases for V and 2 bases for J; bases not matched to a gene: 4. Per the germline V gene, CDR1 is GTSNPN and CDR2 is SVGIG (reference sequence). The CDR3 is made up of 13 amino acids. CDR3 coding DNA: TGTGCCTGTACGGGACAGGTCACAGATACGCAGTATTTT. Its translation: CACTGQVTDTQYF.

This clonotype was detected only a few times. The CDR3 region has the DNA TGTGCCAGCAGACCAACGGGACATTTTGCAACTAATGAAAAACTGTTTTTT. Translation: CASRPTGHFATNEKLFF. The J gene is TRBJ1-4, the V gene TRBV27, with a tentative D call TRBD1 (6 bases). The CDR3 contains 17 residues. Trimming took 6 bases from V and 0 from J, leaving 17 bases between them. Germline CDR1 is MNHEY and CDR2 is SMNVEV (reference sequence).

The sample holds many counts of this clonotype. The CDR3 sequence: CASSFTSGGANTGELFF. CDR3 sequence (DNA): TGTGCCAGCAGCTTTACTAGCGGGGGGGCGAACACCGGGGAGCTGTTTTTT. The chain is built from TRBV7-2 and TRBJ2-2, with 13 bases identical to TRBD2. Looked up from germline, CDR1 is SGHTA and CDR2 is FQGNSA. The CDR3 extends over 17 amino acids. Trimming cost V 3 bases and J 0 bases; bases outside gene matches: 1. Filled out from reference TRBV7-2 and TRBJ2-2, the complete variable domain reads GAGVSQSPSNKVTEKGKDVELRCDPISGHTALYWYRQSLGQGLEFLIYFQGNSAPDKSGLPSDRFSAERTGGSVSTLTIQRTQQEDSAVYLCASSFTSGGANTGELFFGEGSRLTVL.

In its sample, this clonotype was seen a few times. The chain is built from TRBV12-3 or TRBV12-4 and TRBJ1-5; maybe TRBD1 (5 bases). The CDR3 is 17 amino acids. V was trimmed by 2 bases and J by 0 bases, leaving 14 bases between them. The CDR3 here is CASSLSPTAYSNQPQHF. The DNA of the CDR3 is TGTGCCAGCAGTTTAAGCCCGACAGCTTATAGCAATCAGCCCCAGCATTTT.

Ten or more counts support this clonotype. The chain employs TRBV6-2 or TRBV6-3 and TRBJ1-1, with a possible D match to TRBD1 (5 bases). CDR3 size: 15 residues. V was clipped by 6 bases and J by 3 bases, with 17 bases between them. Germline-derived CDR1 and CDR2 are MNHEY and SVGEGT. CDR3 amino acids: CASRLQGGGDTEAFF. In DNA form, the CDR3 reads TGTGCCAGCAGACTCCAGGGAGGAGGGGACACTGAAGCTTTCTTT.

This chain joins TRBV7-2 and TRBJ2-7, with 10 bases fitting TRBD2. Per the germline V gene, CDR1 is SGHTA and CDR2 is FQGNSA. The CDR3 consists of 15 residues. Trimming removed 5 bases from V and 6 bases from J; junction bases left unmatched: 10. CDR3 sequence reads: CASSPGSGRAFEQYF. As DNA, the CDR3 is TGTGCCAGCAGCCCGGGGAGCGGGAGGGCGTTCGAGCAGTACTTC.

There are a few counts of this clonotype. This rearrangement joins TRBV27 to TRBJ1-1, with D possibly TRBD1 on 5 matching bases. V was pared by 3 bases and J by 0 bases, with 20 bases between. In germline, CDR1 is MNHEY, CDR2 SMNVEV (reference sequence). The CDR3 covers 18 residues. Written as DNA, the CDR3 is TGTGCCAGCAGTTTTCTAGGAGGGGCTACGGGGATGAACACTGAAGCTTTCTTT. Protein: CASSFLGGATGMNTEAFF.

This clonotype was counted many times. The chain has TRBV5-1 and TRBJ1-1, with D perhaps matching TRBD1 (5 bases). V gave up 0 bases and J gave up 8 bases, with 17 bases separating them. The CDR3 is 15 amino acids. Germline V gives CDR1 SGHRS, CDR2 YFSETQ. The CDR3 bases are TGCGCCAGCAGCTTGGAGGCGACTGACAGCGTAGAAGCTTTCTTT. As protein: CASSLEATDSVEAFF.

In this sample, this clonotype turned up a few times. The chain recombines TRBV20-1 with TRBJ2-1; 7 positions match TRBD2. Germline V lookup: CDR1 DFQATT, CDR2 SNEGSKA (reference sequence). The CDR3 has 15 residues. J was trimmed by 3 bases and V by 1 base; bases with no gene match: 6. CDR3 in amino acids: CSARGLAIDYNEQFF. CDR3 coding DNA: TGCAGTGCTAGAGGACTAGCCATAGACTACAATGAGCAGTTCTTC.